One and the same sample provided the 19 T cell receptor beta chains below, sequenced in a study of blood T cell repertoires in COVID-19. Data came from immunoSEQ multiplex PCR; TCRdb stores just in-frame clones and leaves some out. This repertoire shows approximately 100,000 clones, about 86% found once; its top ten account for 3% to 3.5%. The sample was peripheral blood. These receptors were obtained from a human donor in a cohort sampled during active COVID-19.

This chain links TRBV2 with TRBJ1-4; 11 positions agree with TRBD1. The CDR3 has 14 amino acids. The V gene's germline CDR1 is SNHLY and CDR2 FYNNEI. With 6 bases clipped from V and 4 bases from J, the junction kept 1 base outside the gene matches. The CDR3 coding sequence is TGTGCCAGCAGGGGACAGGGGGGTAATGAAAAACTGTTTTTT. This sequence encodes CASRGQGGNEKLFF. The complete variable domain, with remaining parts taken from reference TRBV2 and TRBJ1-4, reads EPEVTQTPSHQVTQMGQEVILRCVPISNHLYFYWYRQILGQKVEFLVSFYNNEISEKSEIFDDQFSVERPDGSNFTLKIRSTKLEDSAMYFCASRGQGGNEKLFFGSGTQLSVL.

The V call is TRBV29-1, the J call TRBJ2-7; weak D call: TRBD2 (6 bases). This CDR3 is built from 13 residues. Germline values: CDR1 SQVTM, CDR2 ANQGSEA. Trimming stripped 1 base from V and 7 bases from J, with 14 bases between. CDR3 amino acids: CSVEVGGAGEQYF. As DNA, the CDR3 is TGCAGCGTTGAAGTAGGCGGTGCGGGGGAGCAGTACTTC.

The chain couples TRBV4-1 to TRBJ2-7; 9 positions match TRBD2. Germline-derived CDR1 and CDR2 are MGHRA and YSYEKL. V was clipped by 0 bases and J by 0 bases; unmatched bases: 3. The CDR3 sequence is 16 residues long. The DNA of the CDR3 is TGCGCCAGCAGCCAAGAAGGCGGGGGGGCCTCCTACGAGCAGTACTTC. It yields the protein CASSQEGGGASYEQYF.

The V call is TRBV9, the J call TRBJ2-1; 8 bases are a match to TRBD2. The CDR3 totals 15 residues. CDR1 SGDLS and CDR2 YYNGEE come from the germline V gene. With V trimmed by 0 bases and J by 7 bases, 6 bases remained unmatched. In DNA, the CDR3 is TGTGCCAGCAGCGTAGTGGCCCGGGAGGGGAATGAGCAGTTCTTC. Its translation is CASSVVAREGNEQFF.

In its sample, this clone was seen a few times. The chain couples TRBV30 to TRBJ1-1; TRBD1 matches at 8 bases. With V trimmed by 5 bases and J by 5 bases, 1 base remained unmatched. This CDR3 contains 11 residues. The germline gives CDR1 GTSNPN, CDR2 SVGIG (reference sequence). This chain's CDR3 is CAWGQGTEAFF. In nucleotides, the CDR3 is TGTGCCTGGGGACAGGGAACTGAAGCTTTCTTT.

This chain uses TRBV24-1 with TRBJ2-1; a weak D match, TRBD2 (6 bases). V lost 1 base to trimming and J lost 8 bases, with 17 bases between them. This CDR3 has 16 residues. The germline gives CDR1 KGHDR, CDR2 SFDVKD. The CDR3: CATSDFWRGAMDEQFF. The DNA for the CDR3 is TGTGCCACCAGTGATTTCTGGCGGGGTGCCATGGATGAGCAGTTCTTC.

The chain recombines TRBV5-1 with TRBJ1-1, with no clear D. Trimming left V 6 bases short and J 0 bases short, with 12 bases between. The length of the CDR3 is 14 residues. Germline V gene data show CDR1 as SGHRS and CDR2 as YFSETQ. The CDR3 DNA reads TGCGCCAGCACCCTTCGAGGCCTGAACACTGAAGCTTTCTTT. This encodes CASTLRGLNTEAFF.

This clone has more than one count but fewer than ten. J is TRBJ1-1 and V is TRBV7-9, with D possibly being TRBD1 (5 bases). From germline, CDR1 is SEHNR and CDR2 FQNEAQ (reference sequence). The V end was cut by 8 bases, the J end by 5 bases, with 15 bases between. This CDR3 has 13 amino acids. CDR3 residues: CASVQGRLTEAFF. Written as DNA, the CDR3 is TGTGCCAGCGTGCAGGGCCGTCTGACTGAAGCTTTCTTT. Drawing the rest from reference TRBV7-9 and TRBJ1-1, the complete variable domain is DTGVSQNPRHKITKRGQNVTFRCDPISEHNRLYWYRQTLGQGPEFLTYFQNEAQLEKSRLLSDRFSAERPKGSFSTLEIQRTEQGDSAMYLCASVQGRLTEAFFGQGTRLTVV.

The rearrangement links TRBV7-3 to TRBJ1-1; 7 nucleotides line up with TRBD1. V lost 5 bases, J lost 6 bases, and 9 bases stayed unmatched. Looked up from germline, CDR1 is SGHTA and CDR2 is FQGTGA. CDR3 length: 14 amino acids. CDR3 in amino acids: CASSPQGGLAEAFF. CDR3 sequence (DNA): TGTGCCAGCAGCCCCCAGGGGGGTTTGGCTGAAGCTTTCTTT.

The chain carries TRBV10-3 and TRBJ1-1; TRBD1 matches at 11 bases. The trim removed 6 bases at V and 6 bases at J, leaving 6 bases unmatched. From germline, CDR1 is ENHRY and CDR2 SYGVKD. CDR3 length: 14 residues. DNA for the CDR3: TGTGCCATCAGGGACAGGGGGCTAAATTCTGAAGCTTTCTTT. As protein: CAIRDRGLNSEAFF.

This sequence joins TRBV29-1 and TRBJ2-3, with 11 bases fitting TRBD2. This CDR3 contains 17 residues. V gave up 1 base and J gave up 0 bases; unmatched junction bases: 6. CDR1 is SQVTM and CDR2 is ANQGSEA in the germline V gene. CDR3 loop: CSVEVPGLAVSTDTQYF. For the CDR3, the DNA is TGCAGCGTTGAAGTTCCGGGACTAGCGGTTAGCACAGATACGCAGTATTTT.

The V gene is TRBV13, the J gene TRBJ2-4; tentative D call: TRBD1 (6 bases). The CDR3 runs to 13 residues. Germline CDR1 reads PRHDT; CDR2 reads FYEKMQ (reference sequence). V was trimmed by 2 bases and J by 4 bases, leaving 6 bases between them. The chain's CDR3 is CASSLQGKNIQYF. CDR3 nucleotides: TGTGCCAGCAGCTTACAGGGGAAAAACATTCAGTACTTC.

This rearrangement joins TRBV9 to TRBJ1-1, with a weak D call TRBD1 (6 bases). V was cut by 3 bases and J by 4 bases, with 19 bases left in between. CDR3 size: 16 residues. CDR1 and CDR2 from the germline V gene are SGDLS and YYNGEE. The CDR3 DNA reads TGTGCCAGCAGCGCCCACAGGGAGGGAGGCGGCACTGAAGCTTTCTTT. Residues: CASSAHREGGGTEAFF.

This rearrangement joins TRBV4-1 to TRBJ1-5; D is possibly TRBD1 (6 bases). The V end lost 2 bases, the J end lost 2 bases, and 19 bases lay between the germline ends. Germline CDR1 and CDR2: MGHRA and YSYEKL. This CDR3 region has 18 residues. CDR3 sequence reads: CASSQLLQGAEGNQPQHF. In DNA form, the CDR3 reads TGCGCCAGCAGCCAACTCCTACAGGGTGCAGAGGGCAATCAGCCCCAGCATTTT.

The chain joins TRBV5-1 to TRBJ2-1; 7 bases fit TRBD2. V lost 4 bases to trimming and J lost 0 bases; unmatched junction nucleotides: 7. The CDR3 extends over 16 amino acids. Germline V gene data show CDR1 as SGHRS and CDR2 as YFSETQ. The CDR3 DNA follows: TGCGCCAGCAGCCTGAGGGGCGGGAGCTCCTACAATGAGCAGTTCTTC. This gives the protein CASSLRGGSSYNEQFF.

CDR3 DNA sequence: TGCGCCAGCAGCCCGGTCCTAACAGGGGGCGATGGCTACACCTTC. Translating it yields CASSPVLTGGDGYTF. The rearrangement joins TRBV5-1 to TRBJ1-2; TRBD1 matches 9 bases. V was clipped by 4 bases and J by 6 bases; unmatched bases: 10. Germline CDR1 reads SGHRS; CDR2 reads YFSETQ. The CDR3 length is 15 residues. The variable domain in full, completed from reference TRBV5-1 and TRBJ1-2, reads KAGVTQTPRYLIKTRGQQVTLSCSPISGHRSVSWYQQTPGQGLQFLFEYFSETQRNKGNFPGRFSGRQFSNSRSEMNVSTLELGDSALYLCASSPVLTGGDGYTFGSGTRLTVV.

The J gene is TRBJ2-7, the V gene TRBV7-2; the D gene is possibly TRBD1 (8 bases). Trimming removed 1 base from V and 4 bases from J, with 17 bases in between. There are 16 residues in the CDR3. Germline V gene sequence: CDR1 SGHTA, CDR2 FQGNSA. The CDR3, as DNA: TGTGCCAGCAGCTTAGTCCGACAGGGGACTACTTACGAGCAGTACTTC. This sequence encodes CASSLVRQGTTYEQYF.

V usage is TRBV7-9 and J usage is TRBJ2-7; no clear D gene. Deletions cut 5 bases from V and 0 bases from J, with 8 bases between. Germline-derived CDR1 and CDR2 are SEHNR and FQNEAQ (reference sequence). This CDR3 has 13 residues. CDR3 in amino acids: CASSPPISYEQYF. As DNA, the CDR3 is TGTGCCAGCAGCCCCCCCATCTCCTACGAGCAGTACTTC.

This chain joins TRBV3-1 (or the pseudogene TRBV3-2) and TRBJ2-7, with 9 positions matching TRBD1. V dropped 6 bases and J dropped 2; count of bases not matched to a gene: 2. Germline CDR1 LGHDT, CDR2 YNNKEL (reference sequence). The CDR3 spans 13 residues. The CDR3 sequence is CASSRQGAYEQYF. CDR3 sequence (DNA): TGTGCCAGCAGTCGACAGGGGGCCTACGAGCAGTACTTC.